This is a list of T cell receptor beta chains from one sample in a study of T cell responses to AZD1222 COVID-19 vaccine. Repertoires were generated with immunoSEQ multiplex PCR, while TCRdb's copy carries only in-frame clones and drops some. Altogether under 200,000 clones are present, 85% to 95% being singletons, with the ten largest covering less than 5.5%. This specimen consisted of peripheral blood, obtained on day 0 of AZD1222 vaccination. These TCRs come from an adult in good health. CDR3s include the opening cysteine and the closing phenylalanine or tryptophan. Each record gives: CDR3 protein, V gene, J gene.

CDR3: CSVELQGQEQYF
V: TRBV29-1
J: TRBJ2-7

CDR3: CASSSSTGAYYNEQFF
V: TRBV7-2
J: TRBJ2-1

CDR3: CASSLVAKEVGGYTF
V: TRBV5-1
J: TRBJ1-2

CDR3: CASSTGTSSSADTQYF
V: TRBV19
J: TRBJ2-3

CDR3: CASRGSYNSPLHF
V: TRBV2
J: TRBJ1-6

CDR3: CATSDESGIGGGLFF
V: TRBV24-1
J: TRBJ2-2

CDR3: CASNSGFYGYTF
V: TRBV28
J: TRBJ1-2

CDR3: CASSGGSFSYEQYF
V: TRBV11-2
J: TRBJ2-7

CDR3: CASSLFQGEDTEAFF
V: TRBV7-7
J: TRBJ1-1

CDR3: CASSSDGTSYEQYF
V: TRBV6-5
J: TRBJ2-7

CDR3: CASSQSIGRHKETQYF
V: TRBV23-1
J: TRBJ2-5

CDR3: CASSYSRGTYEQYF
V: TRBV6-5
J: TRBJ2-7

CDR3: CASSQGNQPQHF
V: TRBV6-2/TRBV6-3
J: TRBJ1-5

CDR3: CASSYSTGAVGYGYTF
V: TRBV6-5
J: TRBJ1-2

CDR3: CAISELSTEAFF
V: TRBV10-3
J: TRBJ1-1

CDR3: CASSLGYRSYEQYF
V: TRBV5-1
J: TRBJ2-7